This T cell receptor beta chain was obtained from a study of cytomegalovirus exposure and HLA in healthy donors. Study at large: There were fewer than 500 genotyped donors. Of these, roughly 82% fell in the genetic ancestry cluster associated with self-reported Caucasian donors. Findings of the study overall: Per a later analysis, 18,000 or so TCR beta sequences showed association with HLA alleles at 0.05 false discovery rate.

Deletions cut 8 bases from V and 0 bases from J, with 14 bases between. This CDR3 is 14 amino acids long. Germline lookup yields CDR1 LNHDA and CDR2 SQIVND (reference sequence). 60 Vbeta and 13 Jbeta primers were used in PCR. The table came from immunoSEQ multiplex PCR; TCRdb's copy has only in-frame clones and leaves some out. This table holds about 150,000 clones, about three quarters found once. Details on this clone: Its antigen remains unidentified.

The sample consisted of PBMCs. The V call is TRBV19, the J call TRBJ2-7; D is unresolved. The TCR was taken from a man younger than 30 in good health and CMV-seronegative. This chain's CDR3 is CASSLRLFSYEQYF. CDR3 sequence (DNA): TGTGCCAGTTCCCTCCGACTCTTCTCCTACGAGCAGTACTTC. Filled out from reference TRBV19 and TRBJ2-7, the complete variable domain reads DGGITQSPKYLFRKEGQNVTLSCEQNLNHDAMYWYRQDPGQGLRLIYYSQIVNDFQKGDIAEGYSVSREKKESFPLTVTSAQKNPTAFYLCASSLRLFSYEQYFGPGTRLTVT.